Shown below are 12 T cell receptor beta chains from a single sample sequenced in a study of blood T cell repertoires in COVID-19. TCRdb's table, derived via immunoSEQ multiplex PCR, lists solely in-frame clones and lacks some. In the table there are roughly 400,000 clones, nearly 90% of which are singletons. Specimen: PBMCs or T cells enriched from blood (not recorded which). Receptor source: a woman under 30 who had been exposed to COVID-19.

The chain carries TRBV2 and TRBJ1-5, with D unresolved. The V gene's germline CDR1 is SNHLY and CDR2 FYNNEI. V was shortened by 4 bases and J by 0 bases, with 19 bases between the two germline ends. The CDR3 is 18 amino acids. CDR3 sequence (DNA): TGTGCCAGCAGTGTCGACTACAGAATCTCTTATAGCAATCAGCCCCAGCATTTT. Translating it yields CASSVDYRISYSNQPQHF.

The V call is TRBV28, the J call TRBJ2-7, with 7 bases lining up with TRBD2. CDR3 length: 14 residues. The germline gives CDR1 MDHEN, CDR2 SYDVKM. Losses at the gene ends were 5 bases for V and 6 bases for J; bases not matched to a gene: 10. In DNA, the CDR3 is TGTGCCAGCAGTGCGCCGGGACTAAGTCCCGAGCAGTACTTC. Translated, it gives CASSAPGLSPEQYF.

The CDR3 reads CASSYGLDGNTIYF. CDR3 bases: TGTGCCAGCAGTTATGGACTGGATGGAAACACCATATATTTT. The chain is built from TRBV6-5 and TRBJ1-3; no clear D. Trimming took off 3 bases at V and 3 bases at J, with 9 bases between the two ends. Germline V gene data show CDR1 as MNHEY and CDR2 as SVGAGI. The CDR3 length is 14 residues.

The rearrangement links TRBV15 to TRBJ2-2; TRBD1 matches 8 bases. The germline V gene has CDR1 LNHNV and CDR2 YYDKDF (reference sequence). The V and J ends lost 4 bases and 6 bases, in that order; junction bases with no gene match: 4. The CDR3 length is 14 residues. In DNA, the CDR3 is TGTGCCACCAGCAATGAACAGGGGGCCGGGGAGCTGTTTTTT. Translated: CATSNEQGAGELFF.

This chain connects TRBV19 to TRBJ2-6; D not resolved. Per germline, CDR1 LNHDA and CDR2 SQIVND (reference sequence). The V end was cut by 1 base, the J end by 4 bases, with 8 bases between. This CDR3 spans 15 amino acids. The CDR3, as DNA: TGTGCCAGTAGTATAGGAGGTTCCGGGGCCAACGTCCTGACTTTC. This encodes CASSIGGSGANVLTF.

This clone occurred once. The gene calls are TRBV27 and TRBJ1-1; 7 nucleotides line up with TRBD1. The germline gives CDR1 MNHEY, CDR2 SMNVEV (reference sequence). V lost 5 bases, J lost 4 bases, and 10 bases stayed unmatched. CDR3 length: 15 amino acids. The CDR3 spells CASSPGTTGSTEAFF. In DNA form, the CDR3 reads TGTGCCAGCAGTCCAGGGACGACAGGGTCCACTGAAGCTTTCTTT.

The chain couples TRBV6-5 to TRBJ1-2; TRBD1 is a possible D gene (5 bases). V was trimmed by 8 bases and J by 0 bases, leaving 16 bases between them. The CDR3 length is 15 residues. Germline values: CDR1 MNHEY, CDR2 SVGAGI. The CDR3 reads CASSRNQGANYGYTF. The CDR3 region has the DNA TGTGCCAGCTCCAGGAACCAGGGTGCTAACTATGGCTACACCTTC.

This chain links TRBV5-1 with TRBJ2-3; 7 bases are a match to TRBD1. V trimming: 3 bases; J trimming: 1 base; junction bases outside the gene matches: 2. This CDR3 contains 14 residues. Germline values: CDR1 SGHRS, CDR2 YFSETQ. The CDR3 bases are TGCGCCAGCAGCTATGGACAGGGCACAGATACGCAGTATTTT. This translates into CASSYGQGTDTQYF.

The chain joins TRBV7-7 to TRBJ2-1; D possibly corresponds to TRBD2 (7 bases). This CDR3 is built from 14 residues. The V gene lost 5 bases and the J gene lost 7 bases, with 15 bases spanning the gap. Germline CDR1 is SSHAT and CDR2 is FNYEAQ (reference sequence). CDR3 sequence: CASSPRGGINEQFF. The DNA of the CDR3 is TGTGCCAGCAGCCCAAGGGGGGGCATAAATGAGCAGTTCTTC.

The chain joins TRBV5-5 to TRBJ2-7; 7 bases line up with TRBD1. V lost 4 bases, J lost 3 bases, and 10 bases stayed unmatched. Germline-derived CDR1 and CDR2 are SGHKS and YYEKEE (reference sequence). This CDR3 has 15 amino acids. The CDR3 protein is CASSRDSFLGYEQYF. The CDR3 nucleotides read TGTGCCAGCAGCCGGGACAGCTTCTTGGGCTACGAGCAGTACTTC.

The CDR3 DNA is TGTGCCAGTACTGCAACTAGTATAGGGTACACAGATACGCAGTATTTT. Translation gives CASTATSIGYTDTQYF. The chain joins TRBV19 to TRBJ2-3, with D perhaps matching TRBD2 (5 bases). Looked up from germline, CDR1 is LNHDA and CDR2 is SQIVND (reference sequence). The CDR3 contains 16 residues. Trimming cost V 7 bases and J 2 bases, with 19 bases left between them.

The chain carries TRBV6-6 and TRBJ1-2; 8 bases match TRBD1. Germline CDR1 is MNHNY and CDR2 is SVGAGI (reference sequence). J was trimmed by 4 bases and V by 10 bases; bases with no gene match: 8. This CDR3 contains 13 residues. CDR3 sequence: CATEDRDFYGYTF. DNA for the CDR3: TGTGCCACCGAGGACAGGGACTTCTATGGCTACACCTTC.